This is a list of T cell receptor beta chains from one sample in a study of shared clonotypes between healthy human individuals. TCRdb's table, derived via immunoSEQ multiplex PCR, lists solely in-frame clones and lacks some. This sample carries around 640,000 clones, about 95% of them seen once, and the ten largest clones take approximately 0.1%. Input material: naive CD8+ T cells sorted from blood. The source of these receptors is a woman aged 25 to 45 in good health. The CDR3 runs from the conserved cysteine through the conserved F or W. A D gene is named only where the DNA matches it firmly.

d_call: .; v_call: TRBV6-5; j_call: TRBJ2-5; cdr3_nt: TGTGCCAGCAGTTACTGGGGCACCGGTCAAGAGACCCAGTACTTC; cdr3_aa: CASSYWGTGQETQYF
d_call: TRBD1; v_call: TRBV7-9; j_call: TRBJ2-1; cdr3_nt: TGTGCCAGCAGCTCACATCCGACAGGGGTCGAAGCCCACAATGAGCAGTTCTTC; cdr3_aa: CASSSHPTGVEAHNEQFF
d_call: TRBD1; v_call: TRBV11-2; j_call: TRBJ1-4; cdr3_nt: TGTGCCAGCAGCGCAGGGGGGGATGAAAAACTGTTTTTT; cdr3_aa: CASSAGGDEKLFF
d_call: .; v_call: TRBV27; j_call: TRBJ2-2; cdr3_nt: TGTGCCAGCAGTCCTTTGTCCCAGGGATCGAACACCGGGGAGCTGTTTTTT; cdr3_aa: CASSPLSQGSNTGELFF
d_call: TRBD1; v_call: TRBV2; j_call: TRBJ2-7; cdr3_nt: TGTGCCAGCACCACGGGACAGGTGAGCTCCTACGAGCAGTACTTC; cdr3_aa: CASTTGQVSSYEQYF
d_call: .; v_call: TRBV5-1; j_call: TRBJ2-3; cdr3_nt: TGCGCCAGTATAGACCTGTCAGATACGCAGTATTTT; cdr3_aa: CASIDLSDTQYF
d_call: .; v_call: TRBV2; j_call: TRBJ2-1; cdr3_nt: TGTGCCAGCAGTGACCGGGTCTCCTACAATGAGCAGTTCTTC; cdr3_aa: CASSDRVSYNEQFF
d_call: TRBD2; v_call: TRBV19; j_call: TRBJ2-1; cdr3_nt: TGTGCCAGTAGTCTAGGGACTAGCGGCTACAATGAGCAGTTCTTC; cdr3_aa: CASSLGTSGYNEQFF
d_call: .; v_call: TRBV29-1; j_call: TRBJ2-7; cdr3_nt: TGCAGCGTTGAGGCGGGGTACGAGCAGTACTTC; cdr3_aa: CSVEAGYEQYF
d_call: .; v_call: TRBV5-6; j_call: TRBJ2-7; cdr3_nt: TGTGCCAGCAGCTTGCAGGGGTCCTACGAGCAGTACTTC; cdr3_aa: CASSLQGSYEQYF
d_call: .; v_call: TRBV6-1; j_call: TRBJ1-2; cdr3_nt: TGTGCCAGCAGTGCAACCTGGGACGGAATAAACTATGGCTACACCTTC; cdr3_aa: CASSATWDGINYGYTF
d_call: TRBD1; v_call: TRBV10-2; j_call: TRBJ2-7; cdr3_nt: TGCGCCAGCAAGTCCGACAGGGAATATACCTACGAGCAGTACTTC; cdr3_aa: CASKSDREYTYEQYF
d_call: .; v_call: TRBV6-5; j_call: TRBJ2-1; cdr3_nt: TGTGCCAGCAGTTACGGCGTTTACAATGAGCAGTTCTTC; cdr3_aa: CASSYGVYNEQFF
d_call: .; v_call: TRBV5-1; j_call: TRBJ2-1; cdr3_nt: TGCGCCAGCAGCTTGTTTGGCCCACCCTCCTACAATGAGCAGTTCTTC; cdr3_aa: CASSLFGPPSYNEQFF
d_call: .; v_call: TRBV7-2; j_call: TRBJ2-7; cdr3_nt: TGTGCCAGCAGCTTAATAGAAGAGGCCTACGAGCAGTACTTC; cdr3_aa: CASSLIEEAYEQYF
d_call: .; v_call: TRBV10-1; j_call: TRBJ2-3; cdr3_nt: TGCGCCAGCAGTCCAGGGTTGGCAGATACGCAGTATTTT; cdr3_aa: CASSPGLADTQYF
d_call: .; v_call: TRBV7-6; j_call: TRBJ2-2; cdr3_nt: TGTGCCAGCAGCTTAGGGGGGGGGACAGCCGCCTGGGAGCTGTTTTTT; cdr3_aa: CASSLGGGTAAWELFF
d_call: TRBD2; v_call: TRBV7-2; j_call: TRBJ2-1; cdr3_nt: TGTGCCAGCAGCTTCGGGACTAGCGGATACTCCTACAATGAGCAGTTCTTC; cdr3_aa: CASSFGTSGYSYNEQFF
d_call: .; v_call: TRBV4-1; j_call: TRBJ1-3; cdr3_nt: TGCGCCAGCAGCCAGGACAGCTACGAGGTTGGAAACACCATATATTTT; cdr3_aa: CASSQDSYEVGNTIYF
d_call: .; v_call: TRBV27; j_call: TRBJ2-7; cdr3_nt: TGTGCCAGCAGTCCGGGACCGTTACTGTTTAAATTCTACGAGCAGTACTTC; cdr3_aa: CASSPGPLLFKFYEQYF
d_call: TRBD1; v_call: TRBV29-1; j_call: TRBJ2-1; cdr3_nt: TGCAGCGTTGTGGGGACAGGGGTCTACAATGAGCAGTTCTTC; cdr3_aa: CSVVGTGVYNEQFF
d_call: TRBD2; v_call: TRBV27; j_call: TRBJ2-2; cdr3_nt: TGTGCCAGCAGTCGCACGCCGGGACTAGAGGTCACCGGGGAGCTGTTTTTT; cdr3_aa: CASSRTPGLEVTGELFF
d_call: .; v_call: TRBV28; j_call: TRBJ2-7; cdr3_nt: TGTGCCAGCAGTTTAATGATATACTACGAGCAGTACTTC; cdr3_aa: CASSLMIYYEQYF
d_call: .; v_call: TRBV13; j_call: TRBJ2-2; cdr3_nt: TGTGCCAGCAGCCCCGGCAGGGTTGGGAGGACCGGGGAGCTGTTTTTT; cdr3_aa: CASSPGRVGRTGELFF
d_call: TRBD1; v_call: TRBV19; j_call: TRBJ2-6; cdr3_nt: TGTGCCAGTAGAGAGGGACAGGGCCCCGGGGCCAACGTCCTGACTTTC; cdr3_aa: CASREGQGPGANVLTF
d_call: TRBD2; v_call: TRBV27; j_call: TRBJ2-7; cdr3_nt: TGTGCCAGCAGTCCCGGGACTAGCGGGAGGGGCGAGCAGTACTTC; cdr3_aa: CASSPGTSGRGEQYF
d_call: .; v_call: TRBV7-9; j_call: TRBJ2-5; cdr3_nt: TGTGCCAGCAGCCCAAAAGGGGGGAGGGAGCAGTACTTC; cdr3_aa: CASSPKGGREQYF
d_call: .; v_call: TRBV5-6; j_call: TRBJ1-1; cdr3_nt: TGTGCCAGCAGCGTCACAGGGCATACTGAAGCTTTCTTT; cdr3_aa: CASSVTGHTEAFF
d_call: .; v_call: TRBV12-1; j_call: TRBJ2-2; cdr3_nt: TGTGCCAGCAGCTCCGCCTCACGGGAGGGCCCGAACACCGGGGAGCTGTTTTTT; cdr3_aa: CASSSASREGPNTGELFF
d_call: TRBD2; v_call: TRBV14; j_call: TRBJ2-1; cdr3_nt: TGTGCCAGCAGTCTCCGGGACTACAGCTCCTACAATGAGCAGTTCTTC; cdr3_aa: CASSLRDYSSYNEQFF
d_call: .; v_call: TRBV6-5; j_call: TRBJ2-3; cdr3_nt: TGTGCCAGCAGTTACTTGGGCAGAAACACAGATACGCAGTATTTT; cdr3_aa: CASSYLGRNTDTQYF